This is a list of T cell receptor beta chains from one sample in a study of CD8 T cells in Susac syndrome. TCRdb redid the calling of the immunoSEQ multiplex PCR reads with MiXCR, one entry per CDR3 protein. Here the sample spans about 52,000 distinct CDR3 sequences, 85% to 95% being singletons. Sequenced sample: CD8+ T cells from PBMCs. The receptor source for this set is a human donor with multiple sclerosis. Each CDR3 is given with its conserved first and last residue. D genes are given only for firm matches. Size tells how often a clone was seen (once, few, many) or the class of an expanded clone, and some rows leave it out.

clone_size	d_call	j_call	v_call	cdr3_aa	cdr3_nt
once	.	TRBJ1-1	TRBV27	CASSLNSGVGLNTEAFF	TGTGCCAGCAGTTTAAACAGCGGGGTGGGGCTGAACACTGAAGCTTTCTTT
.	.	TRBJ2-7	TRBV25-1	CASSEWWSSYEQYF	TGTGCCAGCAGTGAATGGTGGAGCTCCTACGAGCAGTACTTC
.	.	TRBJ1-5	TRBV4-1	CASSQDITAGQPQHF	TGCGCCAGCAGCCAAGATATAACAGCAGGCCAGCCCCAGCATTTT
.	TRBD1	TRBJ2-6	TRBV23-1	CASSPRFRDRALRGANVLTF	TGCGCCAGCAGTCCCCGCTTTCGGGACAGGGCCTTGAGAGGGGCCAACGTCCTGACTTTC
.	TRBD1	TRBJ1-2	TRBV7-9	CASSFLPVGQGYGYTF	TGTGCCAGCAGCTTTTTGCCCGTCGGACAGGGCTATGGCTACACCTTC
.	.	TRBJ2-7	TRBV29-1	CSVEFGFYEQYF	TGCAGCGTTGAGTTCGGGTTCTACGAGCAGTACTTC
.	.	TRBJ2-3	TRBV9	CASSVGGDTDTQYF	TGTGCCAGCAGCGTAGGGGGGGACACAGATACGCAGTATTTT
.	TRBD1	TRBJ1-4	TRBV28	CASSLRQGGNEKLFF	TGTGCCAGCAGTTTACGCCAGGGGGGTAATGAAAAACTGTTTTTT
.	.	TRBJ2-3	TRBV2	CASSWDTQYF	TGTGCCAGCAGTTGGGATACGCAGTATTTT
once	.	TRBJ2-2	TRBV10-1	CASSELRVGNTGELFF	TGCGCCAGCAGTGAGCTTAGGGTGGGGAACACCGGGGAGCTGTTTTTT
once	.	TRBJ2-7	TRBV28	CASNDVSYEQYF	TGTGCCAGCAACGACGTCTCCTACGAGCAGTACTTC
.	.	TRBJ2-5	TRBV29-1	CSVVGISLETQYF	TGCAGCGTTGTAGGGATAAGCCTAGAGACCCAGTACTTC
.	TRBD1	TRBJ1-2	TRBV30	CAWTMMTGAGYTF	TGTGCCTGGACTATGATGACAGGGGCTGGCTACACCTTC
.	TRBD2	TRBJ2-1	TRBV6-2/TRBV6-3	CASSSGLAGVREQFF	TGTGCCAGCAGTTCGGGACTAGCGGGGGTTCGGGAGCAGTTCTTC
.	.	TRBJ2-7	TRBV20-1	CSARDKEIYEQYF	TGCAGTGCTAGAGATAAGGAGATCTACGAGCAGTACTTC
once	TRBD1	TRBJ2-1	TRBV6-5	CASSYSTGIEQFF	TGTGCCAGCAGTTACTCGACAGGGATTGAGCAGTTCTTC
.	.	TRBJ2-3	TRBV4-1	CASSQEVDPTDTQYF	TGCGCCAGCAGCCAAGAAGTGGACCCCACAGATACGCAGTATTTT
.	.	TRBJ2-7	TRBV4-3	CASSQDAGPSALEQYF	TGCGCCAGCAGCCAAGATGCAGGCCCTTCGGCTCTCGAGCAGTACTTC
.	.	TRBJ2-3	TRBV6-6	CASFADTQYF	TGTGCCAGCTTCGCAGATACGCAGTATTTT
.	TRBD2	TRBJ2-1	TRBV9	CASSVAGVAGTEQFF	TGTGCCAGCAGCGTAGCGGGAGTAGCGGGGACTGAGCAGTTCTTC
.	.	TRBJ1-5	TRBV20-1	CSARDLGVVAGPQHF	TGCAGTGCTAGAGATTTGGGGGTGGTGGCGGGGCCCCAGCATTTT
.	TRBD2	TRBJ2-2	TRBV15	CATSPPGERGDSNTGELFF	TGTGCCACCAGCCCTCCGGGCGAGCGGGGGGATTCGAACACCGGGGAGCTGTTTTTT
.	.	TRBJ1-1	TRBV14	CASSQVQPNTEAFF	TGTGCCAGCAGCCAAGTACAGCCGAACACTGAAGCTTTCTTT
.	.	TRBJ1-3	TRBV25-1	CASSDFGTGNTIYF	TGTGCCAGCAGTGACTTTGGCACTGGAAACACCATATATTTT
.	TRBD1	TRBJ1-6	TRBV5-6	CASSVDRVSNSPLHF	TGTGCCAGCAGCGTGGACAGGGTGAGTAATTCACCCCTCCACTTT
.	.	TRBJ2-7	TRBV13	CASSSLSYEQYF	TGTGCCAGCAGCTCCCTTTCCTACGAGCAGTACTTC
.	.	TRBJ2-7	TRBV28	CASRRGYRFVYTYEQYF	TGTGCCAGCAGGAGGGGATACAGGTTTGTCTACACCTACGAGCAGTACTTC
.	TRBD1	TRBJ1-2	TRBV13	CASSTEQGVGYGYTF	TGTGCCAGCAGCACCGAACAGGGGGTCGGCTATGGCTACACCTTC
.	.	TRBJ2-2	TRBV6-4	CASTMDPNTGELFF	TGTGCCAGCACTATGGACCCGAACACCGGGGAGCTGTTTTTT
.	.	TRBJ1-6	TRBV4-1	CASSQEWPLGLGNSPLHF	TGCGCCAGCAGCCAAGAATGGCCCTTGGGCCTGGGTAATTCACCCCTCCACTTT
.	TRBD1	TRBJ2-7	TRBV3-1	CASSQGTATYEQYF	TGTGCCAGCAGCCAGGGGACAGCAACCTACGAGCAGTACTTC
.	TRBD1	TRBJ1-1	TRBV9	CASSGTGMNTEAFF	TGTGCCAGCAGCGGGACAGGGATGAACACTGAAGCTTTCTTT
.	.	TRBJ2-6	TRBV6-1	CASSELAGANVLTF	TGTGCCAGCAGTGAACTAGCTGGGGCCAACGTCCTGACTTTC
.	.	TRBJ2-1	TRBV5-6	CASSLYTRDEQFF	TGTGCCAGCAGCTTGTACACTAGGGATGAGCAGTTCTTC
.	.	TRBJ1-3	TRBV13	CASSTGGRGRNTIYF	TGTGCCAGCAGCACGGGGGGTCGCGGAAGAAACACCATATATTTT
.	.	TRBJ1-2	TRBV27	CASSPLDRASGNGYTF	TGTGCCAGCAGTCCGCTCGACCGGGCCTCTGGTAATGGCTACACCTTC
.	.	TRBJ1-1	TRBV4-1	CASSQEGHTEAFF	TGCGCCAGCAGCCAAGAAGGACACACTGAAGCTTTCTTT
.	.	TRBJ1-2	TRBV4-3	CASSQDLAGSSYGYTF	TGCGCCAGCAGCCAAGATCTTGCGGGGTCGAGCTATGGCTACACCTTC